These T cell receptor beta chains were read from a single sample in a study of blood T cells in healthy people across ages. TCRdb ran MiXCR on the 5' RACE reads and lists one entry per CDR3 protein. This sample has 1.5 million to 2 million distinct CDR3 sequences, with roughly two fifths found just once. Sequences were obtained from blood. The origin of the receptors is a human donor in good health. The CDR3 runs from the conserved cysteine through the conserved F or W. D genes are given only for firm matches. The size entry is marked missing in some rows and otherwise reads once, few, many or a size class.

d_gene	v_gene	j_gene	len	abundance	CDR3aa	CDR3nt
.	TRBV7-2	TRBJ1-5	13	.	CASSFRSYQPQHF	TGTGCCAGCAGCTTCCGAAGCTATCAGCCCCAGCATTTT
.	TRBV4-3	TRBJ2-2	17	.	CASSQDGTGLNTGELFF	TGCGCCAGCAGCCAAGATGGTACAGGCCTGAACACCGGGGAGCTGTTTTTT
TRBD1	TRBV28	TRBJ2-1	14	few	CASCRQGFPWEQFF	TGTGCCAGTTGTAGACAGGGGTTTCCCTGGGAGCAGTTCTTC
TRBD2	TRBV9	TRBJ2-3	16	.	CASSVVGGVGTDTQYF	TGTGCCAGCAGCGTAGTTGGGGGGGTCGGCACAGATACGCAGTATTTT
.	TRBV6-5	TRBJ2-2	14	few	CACRARALTGELFF	TGTGCCTGCAGGGCTAGGGCACTTACCGGGGAGCTGTTTTTT
.	TRBV12-3/TRBV12-4	TRBJ1-1	12	.	CASSFRPTEAFF	TGTGCCAGCAGTTTTCGACCCACTGAAGCTTTCTTT
TRBD1	TRBV24-1	TRBJ2-1	16	few	CATSDPGTGDLGEQFF	TGTGCCACCAGTGATCCCGGGACAGGGGATTTAGGTGAGCAGTTCTTC
.	TRBV6-1	TRBJ2-1	15	.	CASSEIGQTDNEQFF	TGTGCCAGCAGTGAAATCGGACAGACTGACAATGAGCAGTTCTTC
.	TRBV9	TRBJ1-3	15	.	CASSVRGAPGNTIYF	TGTGCCAGCAGCGTTCGGGGAGCCCCTGGAAACACCATATATTTT
.	TRBV20-1	TRBJ1-2	14	few	CSARDQFQGLGYTF	TGCAGTGCTAGAGATCAGTTCCAGGGCCTTGGCTACACCTTC
TRBD1	TRBV24-1	TRBJ2-7	14	few	CATLLGTGVNEQYF	TGTGCCACGCTTTTAGGGACAGGGGTCAACGAGCAGTACTTC
.	TRBV3-1	TRBJ1-2	16	.	CASSQGNSAVYYGYTF	TGTGCCAGCAGCCAAGGGAACAGTGCCGTTTACTATGGCTACACCTTC
.	TRBV7-8	TRBJ2-7	17	few	CASSFVGAHPYFYEQYF	TGTGCCAGCAGCTTTGTGGGGGCCCACCCTTATTTTTACGAGCAGTACTTC
TRBD1	TRBV9	TRBJ1-3	16	.	CASSVDRQGDGNTIYF	TGTGCCAGCAGCGTAGACAGGCAGGGGGATGGAAACACCATATATTTT
TRBD1	TRBV20-1	TRBJ1-2	17	.	CSARRGTGSTKTYGYTF	TGCAGTGCTAGAAGGGGGACAGGGTCTACTAAAACCTATGGCTACACCTTC
TRBD2	TRBV11-2	TRBJ2-5	12	once	CASSLEASGQYF	TGTGCCAGCAGCTTAGAAGCTAGCGGGCAGTACTTC
TRBD1	TRBV5-5	TRBJ1-5	15	.	CASSLVQGDYQPQHF	TGTGCCAGCAGCTTGGTACAGGGGGACTATCAGCCCCAGCATTTT
.	TRBV6-6	TRBJ1-1	12	.	CASSYPPPEAFF	TGTGCCAGCAGTTACCCCCCACCTGAAGCTTTCTTT
TRBD1	TRBV20-1	TRBJ2-5	15	few	CSAETGTEKQETQYF	TGCAGTGCGGAGACAGGGACGGAGAAACAAGAGACCCAGTACTTC
TRBD2	TRBV4-1	TRBJ2-1	17	.	CASSPRREAGGGNEQFF	TGCGCCAGCAGCCCCCGGAGGGAAGCGGGGGGCGGCAATGAGCAGTTCTTC
.	TRBV29-1	TRBJ2-1	14	.	CSVLDSLDQETQFF	TGCAGCGTTTTGGACAGTTTGGATCAAGAGACCCAGTTCTTC
.	TRBV9	TRBJ1-2	14	.	CASSVEDSFYGYTF	TGTGCCAGCAGCGTGGAGGACAGCTTCTATGGCTACACCTTC
.	TRBV6-5	TRBJ2-3	14	few	CASSYTDYTDTQYF	TGTGCCAGCAGTTACACGGACTACACAGATACGCAGTATTTT
.	TRBV14	TRBJ2-1	13	few	CASSQGVPNEQFF	TGTGCCAGCAGCCAAGGGGTTCCTAATGAGCAGTTCTTC
.	TRBV5-1	TRBJ2-1	13	.	CASSLDMGNEQFF	TGCGCCAGCAGCTTGGACATGGGAAATGAGCAGTTCTTC
TRBD1	TRBV2	TRBJ2-5	14	few	CASSRDRNQETQYF	TGTGCCAGCAGTCGGGACAGGAACCAAGAGACCCAGTACTTC
TRBD1	TRBV6-2/TRBV6-3	TRBJ1-1	14	.	CASRKNRGNTEAFF	TGTGCCAGCAGAAAAAACAGGGGAAACACTGAAGCTTTCTTT
.	TRBV15	TRBJ1-2	14	.	CATSRLGGQGGYTF	TGTGCCACCAGCAGGTTGGGGGGCCAAGGGGGCTACACCTTC
.	TRBV10-3	TRBJ1-2	15	.	CAIRIDAETDGGYTF	TGTGCCATCAGGATAGACGCCGAGACGGATGGTGGCTACACCTTC
.	TRBV25-1	TRBJ1-1	14	.	CASSRPGSNTEAFF	TGTGCCAGCAGTAGGCCGGGCTCGAACACTGAAGCTTTCTTT
.	TRBV20-1	TRBJ2-7	12	.	CSEGGDIGEQYF	TGCAGCGAAGGGGGGGATATCGGCGAGCAGTACTTC
.	TRBV5-1	TRBJ2-4	14	few	CASSWPGTNSGQYF	TGCGCCAGCAGCTGGCCGGGGACCAACAGCGGGCAGTACTTC
.	TRBV5-1	TRBJ2-3	14	.	CASSLASFSDTQYF	TGCGCCAGCAGCTTAGCTAGCTTCAGCGATACGCAGTATTTT
.	TRBV5-1	TRBJ2-1	14	few	CASSLASPSNEQFF	TGCGCCAGCAGCTTGGCTAGCCCATCCAATGAGCAGTTCTTC
.	TRBV29-1	TRBJ1-1	11	few	CSVGTPTEAFF	TGCAGCGTTGGCACACCTACTGAAGCTTTCTTT
.	TRBV10-3	TRBJ1-6	17	.	CAISEGGEVGDNSPLHF	TGTGCCATCAGTGAGGGTGGTGAGGTGGGAGATAATTCACCCCTCCACTTT
.	TRBV5-1	TRBJ1-5	16	.	CASSLEAGYSNQPQHF	TGCGCCAGCAGCTTGGAGGCAGGATATAGCAATCAGCCCCAGCATTTT
.	TRBV4-3	TRBJ2-1	16	.	CASSQLLDPNGDEQFF	TGCGCCAGCAGCCAACTGCTGGACCCCAATGGGGATGAGCAGTTCTTC
.	TRBV6-2/TRBV6-3	TRBJ2-7	13	few	CASRIEGGYEQYF	TGTGCCAGCCGGATTGAGGGTGGCTACGAGCAGTACTTC
.	TRBV7-9	TRBJ2-7	13	few	CASSLDTEDEQYF	TGTGCCAGCAGCCTCGATACGGAAGACGAGCAGTACTTC
.	TRBV21-1	TRBJ2-7	11	.	CASTIFYEQYF	TGTGCCAGCACAATTTTCTACGAGCAGTACTTC
TRBD1	TRBV20-1	TRBJ2-7	13	.	CSVPDRANYEQYF	TGCAGTGTTCCGGACAGGGCCAACTACGAGCAGTACTTC
.	TRBV12-3/TRBV12-4	TRBJ2-7	13	few	CASSRAVSYEQYF	TGTGCCAGCAGTCGGGCTGTCTCCTACGAGCAGTACTTC
.	TRBV6-2/TRBV6-3	TRBJ1-5	13	.	CASKATGRQPQHF	TGTGCCAGCAAAGCAACCGGGCGTCAGCCCCAGCATTTT
.	TRBV4-3	TRBJ2-3	18	.	CASSPRLSRGPRTDTQYF	TGCGCCAGCAGCCCCCGCCTATCGCGGGGGCCTCGCACAGATACGCAGTATTTT
.	TRBV4-3	TRBJ1-2	14	few	CASSQVYSDHGYTF	TGCGCCAGCAGCCAAGTGTACAGCGACCATGGCTACACCTTC
.	TRBV15	TRBJ1-5	14	.	CATSSPDQGEPQHF	TGTGCCACCAGCAGTCCCGACCAGGGAGAGCCCCAGCATTTT
.	TRBV5-1	TRBJ2-7	14	many	CASSPPDGTYEQYF	TGCGCCAGCAGCCCCCCGGATGGTACCTACGAGCAGTACTTC
.	TRBV29-1	TRBJ2-7	12	.	CSVGPASSEQYF	TGCAGCGTTGGTCCGGCCTCCTCCGAGCAGTACTTC
TRBD1	TRBV14	TRBJ1-2	14	few	CASSQVRQGDGYTF	TGTGCCAGCAGCCAAGTAAGGCAGGGGGACGGCTACACCTTC
.	TRBV6-1	TRBJ2-7	13	many	CASSEKENYEQYF	TGTGCCAGCAGTGAGAAGGAGAACTACGAGCAGTACTTC
.	TRBV2	TRBJ2-7	12	.	CASNSASYEQYF	TGTGCCAGCAATTCTGCCTCCTACGAGCAGTACTTC
.	TRBV19	TRBJ1-1	14	.	CASSIPRDNTEAFF	TGTGCCAGTAGTATACCCAGGGATAACACTGAAGCTTTCTTT
.	TRBV7-2	TRBJ1-5	15	few	CASSLDGGPNQPQHF	TGTGCCAGCAGCTTAGACGGGGGTCCCAATCAGCCCCAGCATTTT
.	TRBV6-1	TRBJ2-5	15	.	CASSDCGQTQETQYF	TGTGCCAGCAGTGACTGCGGACAGACCCAAGAGACCCAGTACTTC